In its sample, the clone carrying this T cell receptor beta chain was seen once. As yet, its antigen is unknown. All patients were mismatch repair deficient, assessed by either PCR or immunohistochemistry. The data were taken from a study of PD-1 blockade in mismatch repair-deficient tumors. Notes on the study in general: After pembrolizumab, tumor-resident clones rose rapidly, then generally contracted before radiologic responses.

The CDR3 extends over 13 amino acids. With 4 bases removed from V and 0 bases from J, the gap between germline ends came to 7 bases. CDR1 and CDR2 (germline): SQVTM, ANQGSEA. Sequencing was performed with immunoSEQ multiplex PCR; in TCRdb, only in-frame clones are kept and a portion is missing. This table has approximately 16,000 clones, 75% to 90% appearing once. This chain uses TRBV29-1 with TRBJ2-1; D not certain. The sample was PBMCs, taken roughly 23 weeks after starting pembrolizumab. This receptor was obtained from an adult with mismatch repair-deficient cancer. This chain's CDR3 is CSVVVPSYNEQFF. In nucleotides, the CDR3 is TGCAGCGTTGTAGTTCCCTCCTACAATGAGCAGTTCTTC.